This T cell receptor beta chain originates from a study of cytomegalovirus exposure and HLA in healthy donors. Whole-study findings and limits: CMV serostatus was the only immune exposure information that was available. Cytomegalovirus-associated TCR beta chains were listed, numbering some 180.

On this clone: Its specificity is unknown.

The PCR employed 60 Vbeta primers together with 13 Jbeta primers. The protocol was immunoSEQ multiplex PCR, while the TCRdb copy is restricted to in-frame clones and leaves out a portion. Here the sample spans tens of thousands of clones, 70% being singletons. This clonotype was sampled from a woman in her fifties or sixties in good health and CMV-seropositive. Sequenced: PBMCs.

The DNA for the CDR3 is TGCAGCGCCCTAAGGGGGACAGGATACAATGAGCAGTTCTTC. It specifies CSALRGTGYNEQFF. V usage is TRBV29-1 and J usage is TRBJ2-1, with 8 bases fitting TRBD1. Germline V gene lookup returns CDR1 SQVTM and CDR2 ANQGSEA. The CDR3 consists of 14 residues. V lost 7 bases to trimming and J lost 4 bases; unmatched junction nucleotides: 9.